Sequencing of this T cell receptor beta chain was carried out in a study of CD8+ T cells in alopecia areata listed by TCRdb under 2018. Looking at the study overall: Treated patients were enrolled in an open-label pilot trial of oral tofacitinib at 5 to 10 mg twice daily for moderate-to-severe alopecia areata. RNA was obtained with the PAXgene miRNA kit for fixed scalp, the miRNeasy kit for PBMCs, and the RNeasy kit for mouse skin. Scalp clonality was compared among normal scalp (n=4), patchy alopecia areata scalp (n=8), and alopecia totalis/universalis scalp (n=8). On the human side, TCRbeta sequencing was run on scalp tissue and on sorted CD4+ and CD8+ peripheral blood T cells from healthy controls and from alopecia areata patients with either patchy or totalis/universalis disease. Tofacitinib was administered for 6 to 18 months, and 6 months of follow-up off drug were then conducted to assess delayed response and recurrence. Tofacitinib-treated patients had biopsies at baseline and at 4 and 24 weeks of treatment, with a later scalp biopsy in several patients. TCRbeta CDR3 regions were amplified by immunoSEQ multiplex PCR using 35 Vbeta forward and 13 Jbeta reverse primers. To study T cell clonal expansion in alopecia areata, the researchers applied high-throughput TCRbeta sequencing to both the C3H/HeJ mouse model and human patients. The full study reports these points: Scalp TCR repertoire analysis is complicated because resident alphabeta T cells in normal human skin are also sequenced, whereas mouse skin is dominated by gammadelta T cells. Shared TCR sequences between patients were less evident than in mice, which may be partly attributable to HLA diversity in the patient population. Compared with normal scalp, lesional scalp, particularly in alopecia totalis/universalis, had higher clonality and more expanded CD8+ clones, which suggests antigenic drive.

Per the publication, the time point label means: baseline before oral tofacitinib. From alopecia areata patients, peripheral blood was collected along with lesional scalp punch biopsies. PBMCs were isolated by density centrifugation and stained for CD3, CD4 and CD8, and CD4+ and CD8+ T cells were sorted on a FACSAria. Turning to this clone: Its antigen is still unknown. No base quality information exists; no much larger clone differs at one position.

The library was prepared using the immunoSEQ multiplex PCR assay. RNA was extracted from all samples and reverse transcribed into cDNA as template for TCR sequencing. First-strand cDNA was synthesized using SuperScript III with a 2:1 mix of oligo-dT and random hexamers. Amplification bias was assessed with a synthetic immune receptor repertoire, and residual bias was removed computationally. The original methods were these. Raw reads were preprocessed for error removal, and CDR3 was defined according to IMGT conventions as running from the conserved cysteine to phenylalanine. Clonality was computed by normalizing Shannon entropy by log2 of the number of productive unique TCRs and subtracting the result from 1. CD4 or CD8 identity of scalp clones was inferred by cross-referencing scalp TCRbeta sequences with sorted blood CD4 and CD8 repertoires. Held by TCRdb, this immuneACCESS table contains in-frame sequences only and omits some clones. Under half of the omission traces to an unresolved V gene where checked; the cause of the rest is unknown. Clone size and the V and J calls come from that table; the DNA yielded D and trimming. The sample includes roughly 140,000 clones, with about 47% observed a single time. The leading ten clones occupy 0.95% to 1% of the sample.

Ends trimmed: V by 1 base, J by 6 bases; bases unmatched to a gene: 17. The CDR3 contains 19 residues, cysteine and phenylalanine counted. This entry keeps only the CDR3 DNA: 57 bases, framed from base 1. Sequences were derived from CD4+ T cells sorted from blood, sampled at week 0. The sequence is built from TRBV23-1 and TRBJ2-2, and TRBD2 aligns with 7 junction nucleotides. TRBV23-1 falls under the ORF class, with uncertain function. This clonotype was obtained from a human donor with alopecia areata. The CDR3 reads CASSQYTPAGVSSAGELFF. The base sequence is TGCGCCAGCAGTCAATACACCCCCGCGGGAGTCAGTAGCGCCGGGGAGCTGTTTTTT.